These 11 T cell receptor beta chains were sequenced from one sample in a study of metastatic and nonmetastatic thyroid tumors (dated by TCRdb to about 2020). None of the patients had been given any treatment before thyroid surgery. The protocol used for the library was PCR. This sample was sequenced with an Illumina HiSeq 4000. TCRdb cleaned the public reads at Q25 with fastp, built clones with MiXCR and kept in-frame beta chains. The sample table lists tens of thousands of clones, about an eighth of them with a count of one. Around 8.8% of the sample is in the top ten clones. The sequenced sample consisted of tumor tissue. The source is a female donor with papillary thyroid cancer or a benign thyroid nodule (not recorded which). Some clones in this sample may be carry-over from other donors' samples.

This clone was recorded at least ten times. The chain links TRBV6-1 to TRBJ2-3; no clear D gene. Trimming cost V 7 bases and J 6 bases, with 11 bases left between them. Germline V CDR1 and CDR2: MNHNS, SASEGT. The CDR3 length is 12 residues. The CDR3 nucleotides are TGTGCCAGCAAATCCCCTTGGGATACGCAGTATTTT. Amino acid sequence: CASKSPWDTQYF.

This clone was picked up many times. The chain recombines TRBV15 with TRBJ1-2; 7 bases are a match to TRBD1. V lost 3 bases and J lost 2; bases outside the gene matches: 6. The CDR3 length is 15 residues. Germline V gives CDR1 LNHNV, CDR2 YYDKDF (reference sequence). The CDR3 nucleotides read TGTGCCACCAGCAGGGCAGGACAGGACAACTATGGCTACACCTTC. This translates into CATSRAGQDNYGYTF.

The chain has TRBV11-2 and TRBJ2-1; 11 bases align to TRBD2. Germline CDR1 and CDR2: SGHAT and FQNNGV. Germline trimming cut 5 bases from V and 4 bases from J; bases unmatched to any gene: 4. The CDR3 length is 15 residues. The CDR3 DNA follows: TGTGCCAGCAGCCAGACTAGCGGGGTATACAATGAGCAGTTCTTC. Its protein product is CASSQTSGVYNEQFF.

Details on this clone: A single base separates this from a much larger clone, so it may be a read error. This CDR3 is also generated by other DNA sequences in the sample. The chain carries TRBV10-3 and TRBJ2-3; perhaps TRBD1 as D (5 bases). Germline V gene data show CDR1 as ENHRY and CDR2 as SYGVKD. This CDR3 contains 13 residues. Here the CDR3 reads CAIRDSGTDTQYF. The DNA of the CDR3 is TGTGCCATCCGTGACAGCGGCACAGATACGCAGTATTTT.

This clone came up many times. J is TRBJ2-1 and V is TRBV5-5; unclear D gene. Between the trimmed V and J ends, which lost 0 bases and 7 bases, there was a span of 5 bases. Germline V CDR1 and CDR2: SGHKS, YYEKEE (reference sequence). This CDR3 has 12 residues. CDR3 amino acids: CASSLARNEQFF. Written as DNA, the CDR3 is TGTGCCAGCAGCTTGGCCAGGAATGAGCAGTTCTTC.

At least ten counts were recorded for this clone. This chain joins TRBV5-1 and TRBJ1-2; possible D gene TRBD1, 6 bases. The CDR3 covers 15 residues. Per germline, CDR1 SGHRS and CDR2 YFSETQ. V was pared by 4 bases and J by 5 bases, with 18 bases between. The CDR3 is CASSPEQGLSYGYTF. The CDR3 DNA is TGCGCCAGCAGCCCAGAGCAGGGGCTTTCTTATGGCTACACCTTC.

Details on this clone: One end of the junction does not line up with germline, which may come from a read error. V gene TRBV2 combines with J gene TRBJ2-2, with a possible D match to TRBD2 (5 bases). Per germline, CDR1 SNHLY and CDR2 FYNNEI. The CDR3 spans 14 residues. In nucleotides, the CDR3 is TGTGCCAGCAGAAGTCCTATGAACACCGGGGAGCTGTCTTTT. Amino acids: CASRSPMNTGELSF.

As for this clone: A much larger clone lies one base from this, so it may be a read error. The rearrangement uses TRBV7-6 and TRBJ2-1, with D unresolved. Germline values: CDR1 SGHVS, CDR2 FNYEAQ. V gave up 3 bases and J gave up 9 bases, with 18 bases separating them. The CDR3 consists of 15 residues. This CDR3 reads CASSFRIQAIGEQFF. The CDR3 DNA reads TGTGCCAGCAGCTTTCGCATTCAAGCGATCGGTGAGCAGTTCTTC.

This clone was seen repeatedly, ten times or more. The rearrangement joins TRBV30 to TRBJ1-2, with 11 bases fitting TRBD1. The V gene end was trimmed by 8 bases and the J gene end by 6 bases; junction bases not matched to a gene: 14. CDR3 length: 15 amino acids. Germline V gene lookup returns CDR1 GTSNPN and CDR2 SVGIG (reference sequence). The CDR3: CASNRGTGGNDGYTF. The CDR3 DNA follows: TGTGCCAGCAACCGGGGGACAGGGGGAAACGATGGCTACACCTTC.

This clone was seen a handful of times. Since a much larger clone is just one base distant, this may be a read error. The sample has other DNA sequences that encode this CDR3 too. J is TRBJ1-5 and V is TRBV19; tentatively, D is TRBD1 (6 bases). The V and J ends lost 3 bases and 4 bases respectively, with 13 bases between them. Germline CDR1 reads LNHDA; CDR2 reads SQIVND (reference sequence). The CDR3 is 15 residues long. The CDR3 DNA sequence: TGTGCCAGTAGTATTGATTCCAGGGGTAATCAGCCCCAGCATTTT. Residues: CASSIDSRGNQPQHF.

This clone was counted at least ten times. This chain links TRBV4-1 with TRBJ1-6; possible D gene TRBD1, 5 bases. The CDR3 loop spans 15 amino acids. Trimming shortened V by 1 base and J by 10 bases, and 14 bases separated the two germline ends. From germline, CDR1 is MGHRA and CDR2 YSYEKL. In DNA form, the CDR3 reads TGCGCCAGCAGCCAAGTATTGGGGCAGTTGTCACCCCTCCACTTT. Its translation is CASSQVLGQLSPLHF.